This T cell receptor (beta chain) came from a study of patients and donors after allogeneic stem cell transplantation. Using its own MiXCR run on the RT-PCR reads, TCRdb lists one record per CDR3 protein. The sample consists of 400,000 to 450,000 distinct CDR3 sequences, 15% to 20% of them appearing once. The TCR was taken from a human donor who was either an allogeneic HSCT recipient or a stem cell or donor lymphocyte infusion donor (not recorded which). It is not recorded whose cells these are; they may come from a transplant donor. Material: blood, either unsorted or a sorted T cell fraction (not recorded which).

The CDR3 loop reads CASSFRSNTEAFF. The CDR3 DNA follows: TGTGCCAGCAGCTTTCGGTCGAACACTGAAGCTTTCTTT. The chain combines TRBV11-1 with TRBJ1-1; D is ambiguous. The V gene lost 3 bases and the J gene lost 1 base, with 6 bases spanning the gap. The CDR3 has 13 amino acids. Germline CDR1 and CDR2: SGHAT and FQDESV (reference sequence).